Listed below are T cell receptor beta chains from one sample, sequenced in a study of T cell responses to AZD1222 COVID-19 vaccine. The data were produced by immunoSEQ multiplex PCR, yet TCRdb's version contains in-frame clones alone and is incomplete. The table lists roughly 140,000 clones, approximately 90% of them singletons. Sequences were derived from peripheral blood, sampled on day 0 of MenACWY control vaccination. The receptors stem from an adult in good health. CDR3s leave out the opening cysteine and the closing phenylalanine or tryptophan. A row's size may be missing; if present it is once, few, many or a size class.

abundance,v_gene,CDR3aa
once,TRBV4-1,ASSHRNRGEKLF
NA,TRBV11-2,ASSSTGTSGGRF
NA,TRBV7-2,ASSLQGQPKETQY
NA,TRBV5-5,ASSLDSTDTQY
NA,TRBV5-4,ASSPGLAGGRGELF
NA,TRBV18,ASSPPYGEGAYEQY
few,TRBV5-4,ASRSGSQGPQY
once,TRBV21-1,ASSLTVNYGYT
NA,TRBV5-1,ASSLLDGGTTDTQY
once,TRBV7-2,ASSLAAGRVNTEAF
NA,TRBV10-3,AISESIGEWTSGHNEQF
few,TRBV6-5,ASRGQHNEQF
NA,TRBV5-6,ASSSGRFSGNTIY
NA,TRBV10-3,AISDTGTGGKDEQF
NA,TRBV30,AWSVLGGWFEAF
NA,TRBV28,ASRLSGSGTYEQY
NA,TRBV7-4,APGERGPGGYEQY
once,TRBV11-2,ASSSRGVEVLANHEQY
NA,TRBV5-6,ASSATGSYGYT
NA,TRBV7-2,ASSQGTSGGREQY
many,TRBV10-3,AISKGQGARGYT
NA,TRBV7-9,ASSGYPGNTWNSPLH